Listed below are T cell receptor beta chains from one sample, sequenced in a study of T-cell reconstitution after alpha-beta-depleted transplantation in children. TCRdb fed the PCR reads into MiXCR, producing one record per CDR3 protein. The top ten clones hold over 9.5% of a sample with roughly 300,000 distinct CDR3 sequences, approximately 9.8% of them seen once. The sequencing here drew on PBMCs from the stem cell graft donor, taken from the stem cell graft. These receptors were obtained from a human donor who donated a stem cell graft to a child with SCID. Each CDR3 is given with its conserved first and last residue. The D gene is left open where the match is weak. The size of a clone is reported for some rows only, either as once, few or many, or as a class for expanded clones.

clone_size j_call v_call d_call cdr3_nt cdr3_aa
. TRBJ2-1 TRBV12-5 TRBD1 TGTGCTAGTGGTTCAAGTGACAGGGGTAGCTCCTACAATGAGCAGTTCTTC CASGSSDRGSSYNEQFF
few TRBJ2-3 TRBV27 . TGTGCCAGCAGCCCCTTATTACGGGGTATCGCAGATACGCAGTATTTT CASSPLLRGIADTQYF
. TRBJ1-4 TRBV20-1 . TGCAGTGCTAGTGCTCCTCTCGGGGGAAAACTGTTTTTT CSASAPLGGKLFF
. TRBJ2-1 TRBV5-6 TRBD1 TGTGCCAGCAGTAGCGCCAGGGGGCGATATGAGCAGTTCTTC CASSSARGRYEQFF
. TRBJ2-7 TRBV7-9 TRBD1 TGTGCCAGCAGTCAATCCGGGACAGGTTCTGTGGACGAGCAGTACTTC CASSQSGTGSVDEQYF
. TRBJ2-1 TRBV7-9 TRBD2 TGTGCCAGCAGCTCAATGCCGGGGGGGCAGTTCTTC CASSSMPGGQFF
few TRBJ2-1 TRBV4-1 TRBD2 TGCGCCAGCAGCCAGACTAGCGGGGGGGCTGATGAGCAGTTCTTC CASSQTSGGADEQFF
many TRBJ1-4 TRBV12-3/TRBV12-4 TRBD1 TGTGCCAGCAGGCCGACAGGGGGAAATGAAAAACTGTTTTTT CASRPTGGNEKLFF
few TRBJ2-7 TRBV5-4 . TGTGCCAGCAGCCGACGGGCAGAATTGAGCTCCTACGAGCAGTACTTC CASSRRAELSSYEQYF
few TRBJ1-1 TRBV19 . TGTGCCTCAAGGCCGTTCATGAACACTGAAGCTTTCTTT CASRPFMNTEAFF
few TRBJ2-5 TRBV5-1 . TGCGCCAGCAGCTTGGAGGGGATTGGAGAGACCCAGTACTTC CASSLEGIGETQYF
. TRBJ2-1 TRBV7-9 . TGTGCCAGCAGCTTAGAGTCCTTCTACAATGAGCAGTTCTTC CASSLESFYNEQFF
many TRBJ2-1 TRBV3-1 . TGTGCCAGCAGCCTTAGTCATGAGCAGTTCTTC CASSLSHEQFF
. TRBJ2-7 TRBV11-1 . TGTGCCAGCAGCTTAGGGCAGATAAACTCCTACGAGCAGTACTTC CASSLGQINSYEQYF
. TRBJ2-1 TRBV20-1 TRBD2 TGCAGTGCCTCGGCGGGGGGCTCCTACAATGAGCAGTTCTTC CSASAGGSYNEQFF
few TRBJ2-7 TRBV20-1 . TGCAGTGCTAGAGATTTTGGCAGGGGCCCCTACGAGCAGTACTTC CSARDFGRGPYEQYF
. TRBJ2-3 TRBV10-1 . TGCGCCAGCAATCGGGATAGCACAGATACGCAGTATTTT CASNRDSTDTQYF
. TRBJ2-6 TRBV4-1 . TGCGCCAGCAGCCAAGGGGATTCTGGGGCCAACGTCCTGACTTTC CASSQGDSGANVLTF
few TRBJ1-6 TRBV12-3/TRBV12-4 . TGTGCCAGCAGTTCCGGGACCAAAATTTATTCACCCCTCCACTTT CASSSGTKIYSPLHF
few TRBJ2-1 TRBV20-1 TRBD2 TGCAGTGCTAGAGATCGTCTAGCGGGGGTTATATCCTACAATGAGCAGTTCTTC CSARDRLAGVISYNEQFF
few TRBJ2-3 TRBV5-1 . TGCGCCAGCACTCTGTTAGGCAGACCCACAGATACGCAGTATTTT CASTLLGRPTDTQYF
. TRBJ1-2 TRBV6-1 . TGTGCCAGCAGTGAACCGGGACGAGCTAACTATGGCTACACCTTC CASSEPGRANYGYTF
. TRBJ1-5 TRBV6-5 TRBD1 TGTGCCAGCAGTACCGACAGGGGGGGGAAGCCCCAGCATTTT CASSTDRGGKPQHF
few TRBJ2-1 TRBV7-3 . TGTGCCAGCAGCTTAAGTTCAGCCTACAATGAGCAGTTCTTC CASSLSSAYNEQFF
few TRBJ1-1 TRBV12-3/TRBV12-4 . TGTGCCAGCAGTTCGGAATTGGGGGGATTGAGCACTGAAGCTTTCTTT CASSSELGGLSTEAFF
few TRBJ1-1 TRBV29-1 . TGCAGCGCCAACCTTGGGTTTGAAGCTTTCTTT CSANLGFEAFF
few TRBJ2-1 TRBV5-1 . TGCGCCAGCAGCTTGGACGAGGAGAATGAGCAGTTCTTC CASSLDEENEQFF
. TRBJ1-2 TRBV2 . TGTGCCAGCAATAAAGGGGCAGGCTATGGCTACACCTTC CASNKGAGYGYTF
. TRBJ1-2 TRBV5-1 . TGCGCCAGCCGATCGACCAGGGGAAGAGGTGAAGGCTACACCTTC CASRSTRGRGEGYTF
few TRBJ1-1 TRBV27 . TGTGCCAGCAGTTTAAGGGGATGGACTGAAGCTTTCTTT CASSLRGWTEAFF
many TRBJ2-7 TRBV2 . TGTGCCAGCACGGGGGAACGATACGAGCAGTACTTC CASTGERYEQYF
. TRBJ1-2 TRBV12-3/TRBV12-4 . TGTGCCAGCAGTCCCCCGGGTGGCCTATCTGGCTACACCTTC CASSPPGGLSGYTF
many TRBJ2-1 TRBV4-1 TRBD1 TGCGCCAGCAGCCAAGGCGGGACAGGGTACAATGAGCAGTTCTTC CASSQGGTGYNEQFF
many TRBJ1-1 TRBV5-1 . TGCGCCAGCAGCCCAACATTGAACACTGAAGCTTTCTTT CASSPTLNTEAFF
many TRBJ2-1 TRBV2 . TGTGCCAGCCTGCTAGACAATGAGCAGTTCTTC CASLLDNEQFF
. TRBJ2-5 TRBV5-1 . TGCGCCAGCAGCTTGGGACGCATCGAGCAAGAGACCCAGTACTTC CASSLGRIEQETQYF
many TRBJ2-2 TRBV5-1 . TGCGCCAGCAGCTTGGACGGACAGCTAGGCGGGGAGCTGTTTTTT CASSLDGQLGGELFF
. TRBJ2-7 TRBV27 TRBD1 TGTGCCAGCAGGCCCGGGACAGCTGTACGCGAGCAGTACTTC CASRPGTAVREQYF
. TRBJ1-2 TRBV6-5 . TGTGCCAGCACCCGAATGGCGACGGGGGGCTACACCTTC CASTRMATGGYTF
few TRBJ2-7 TRBV7-6 . TGTGCCAGCAGCTTAGTAGGGGTAGGTTCCTACGAGCAGTACTTC CASSLVGVGSYEQYF
many TRBJ1-4 TRBV20-1 TRBD1 TGCAGTGCTATACCTACAGGGGGGAAAAATGAAAAACTGTTTTTT CSAIPTGGKNEKLFF
few TRBJ1-5 TRBV2 . TGTGCCAGCGGAACACAGAAATATAGCAATCAGCCCCAGCATTTT CASGTQKYSNQPQHF
many TRBJ2-7 TRBV18 TRBD1 TGTGCCAGCTCACCACGAATGGGGACAGGGAAGGCCGAGCAGTACTTC CASSPRMGTGKAEQYF
. TRBJ1-1 TRBV4-2 . TGTGCCAGCGGCCCAGGGCTGAACACTGAAGCTTTCTTT CASGPGLNTEAFF
. TRBJ2-3 TRBV27 TRBD1 TGTGCCAGCAGCCTACAGGGGTTGGTCACAGATACGCAGTATTTT CASSLQGLVTDTQYF
. TRBJ1-4 TRBV6-1 . TGTGCCAGCAACAATGGGGTGTGGGGTGAAAAACTGTTTTTT CASNNGVWGEKLFF
. TRBJ2-1 TRBV5-1 . TGCGCCAGCAGCCCCATTTTGAGGGGGGTGGTCAATGAGCAGTTCTTC CASSPILRGVVNEQFF
few TRBJ1-5 TRBV12-3/TRBV12-4 . TGTGCCAGCAGTTCGGTACCGACTCAGCCCCAGCATTTT CASSSVPTQPQHF
many TRBJ1-2 TRBV7-3 TRBD1 TGTGCCAGCAGCGTACAGGGGAATTATGGCTACACCTTC CASSVQGNYGYTF
. TRBJ2-1 TRBV20-1 . TGCAGTGCTACCGGACCGTCCTACAATGAGCAGTTCTTC CSATGPSYNEQFF
. TRBJ2-7 TRBV5-1 . TGCGCCAGCAGCCCGGAGCGCTTCTCCTACGAGCAGTACTTC CASSPERFSYEQYF
. TRBJ2-1 TRBV3-1 . TGTGCCAGCAGCCAAGGAACCACAGACACGCCTGAGCAGTTCTTC CASSQGTTDTPEQFF
. TRBJ2-5 TRBV18 . TGTGCCAGCTCACCCGCCGGGGCCCAGGAACGCCAAGAGACCCAGTACTTC CASSPAGAQERQETQYF
few TRBJ2-5 TRBV4-2 . TGTGCCAGCAGCCAAGGGGGGGTCGGGGAGACCCAGTACTTC CASSQGGVGETQYF
. TRBJ1-5 TRBV6-1 . TGTGCCAGCAGTGGGGGGGTTAGGGACAATCAGCCCCAGCATTTT CASSGGVRDNQPQHF
few TRBJ2-3 TRBV7-8 . TGTGCCAGCAGCTGGGGGCCAGTCGATACGCAGTATTTT CASSWGPVDTQYF